The TCR beta chain described here comes from a study of blood T cell repertoires in COVID-19. In the study overall: Collection of acute and convalescent COVID-19 samples took place in the United States, Italy and Spain. The analysed material was cDNA or gDNA that came from T cells, B-cell-depleted T cells, or PBMCs.

On this clone itself: The junction departs from germline at one end; a sequencing error may be responsible.

This CDR3 comprises 15 residues. Germline V CDR1 and CDR2: KGHDR, SFDVKD. The Seattle site enrolled patients during active infection and followed them longitudinally. In the source study's methods: The authors estimated nucleated cell counts from reference gene primer amplification. TCRdb keeps only in-frame clones here, not all; method: immunoSEQ multiplex PCR. V and J calls and clone size are as listed in that table; D and trimming were resolved from the DNA. Of some 150,000 clones detected, approximately 87% appear once; the ten largest clones hold 11%. This receptor was identified in a woman between 55 and 75 years old with COVID-19, enrolled during active disease. The V and J genes are TRBV24-1 and TRBJ1-1; TRBD1 matches at 12 bases. Specimen: peripheral blood. In DNA, the CDR3 is TGTGCCACCAGCCCGGGACAGGGGGCGCGCTGGGTAGCTTCCTTT. Translating it yields CATSPGQGARWVASF.